Presented here are 22 T cell receptor beta chains from one specimen sequenced in a study of blood T cell repertoires in COVID-19. Data came from immunoSEQ multiplex PCR; TCRdb stores just in-frame clones and leaves some out. The sample yields approximately 260,000 clones, about nine tenths seen once. The specimen sequenced was peripheral blood. The receptors shown here come from a woman in her thirties or forties with acute or convalescent COVID-19.

V usage is TRBV12-3 or TRBV12-4 and J usage is TRBJ1-4, with TRBD1 identical over 8 bases. The CDR3 loop spans 13 amino acids. The V and J ends lost 9 bases and 8 bases, in that order; junction bases with no gene match: 8. The CDR3 region is CASRQGQSEKLFF. As DNA, the CDR3 is TGTGCCAGTCGACAGGGGCAATCGGAAAAACTGTTTTTT.

The chain carries TRBV19 and TRBJ1-1, with D tentatively TRBD1 (6 bases). Between the trimmed V and J ends, which lost 8 bases and 10 bases, there was a span of 20 bases. Germline CDR1 reads LNHDA; CDR2 reads SQIVND (reference sequence). The CDR3 length is 13 residues. The CDR3 region has the DNA TGTGCCAGTCGTAATCCCGTAGGGGGATCAGCTTTCTTT. Its translation: CASRNPVGGSAFF.

This clone was observed a handful of times. The chain joins TRBV12-3 or TRBV12-4 to TRBJ1-1; a possible D gene is TRBD1 (5 bases). The CDR3 loop spans 13 amino acids. The germline V and J ends were trimmed by 3 bases and 8 bases, with 13 bases remaining between them. The DNA of the CDR3 is TGTGCCAGCAGTTTTTTACAGGACAAAGAAGCTTTCTTT. It yields the protein CASSFLQDKEAFF.

The chain links TRBV5-4 to TRBJ2-5; no reliable D call. CDR1 is SGHNT, CDR2 YYREEE, per germline (reference sequence). The CDR3 spans 13 residues. Trimming left V 1 base short and J 0 bases short, with 4 bases between. CDR3 protein: CASSLYNQETQYF. The CDR3 nucleotides are TGTGCCAGCAGCTTGTATAACCAAGAGACCCAGTACTTC.

The V and J genes are TRBV7-9 and TRBJ1-2; weak D call: TRBD1 (6 bases). CDR3 size: 14 residues. CDR1 and CDR2 (germline): SEHNR, FQNEAQ (reference sequence). The V gene lost 5 bases and the J gene lost 8 bases, with 18 bases spanning the gap. The CDR3 DNA sequence: TGTGCCAGCAGCCCACAGGGAGAGGGCGACGGCTACACCTTC. Protein sequence: CASSPQGEGDGYTF.

J is TRBJ2-3 and V is TRBV2; TRBD1 matches at 7 bases. Germline assignment: CDR1 SNHLY and CDR2 FYNNEI. The CDR3 consists of 14 residues. J was trimmed by 5 bases and V by 5 bases; bases with no gene match: 7. CDR3 nucleotide sequence: TGTGCCAGCAGTTTGACAGGGTGGAAAGATACGCAGTATTTT. Residues: CASSLTGWKDTQYF.

CDR3 region: CAISYPRDRATDTQYF. The CDR3 DNA sequence: TGTGCCATCAGCTACCCCCGGGACAGAGCCACAGATACGCAGTATTTT. The chain recombines TRBV10-3 with TRBJ2-3; 7 nucleotides line up with TRBD1. The CDR3 has 16 residues. Germline-derived CDR1 and CDR2 are ENHRY and SYGVKD. With 6 bases clipped from V and 2 bases from J, the junction kept 11 bases outside the gene matches.

This chain uses TRBV27 with TRBJ1-4; 11 bases agree with TRBD1. The J segment lost 7 bases and the V segment lost 3 bases, leaving 7 bases of the junction unmatched. Germline CDR1 and CDR2: MNHEY and SMNVEV (reference sequence). The CDR3 runs 16 residues. The CDR3 loop is CASSFVGTGGREKLFF. CDR3 coding DNA: TGTGCCAGCAGTTTCGTAGGGACAGGGGGTCGTGAAAAACTGTTTTTT.

The chain combines TRBV6-5 with TRBJ1-5, with D perhaps matching TRBD1 (6 bases). Looked up from germline, CDR1 is MNHEY and CDR2 is SVGAGI. The CDR3 is 12 residues long. Deletions cut 8 bases from V and 4 bases from J, with 9 bases between. CDR3 sequence (DNA): TGTGCCAGCGTAGGGGGTAATCAGCCCCAGCATTTT. Translation gives CASVGGNQPQHF.

Remarks on this clone: Its ends do not fully match the called genes, so a read error is possible. CDR3 region: CASSIGVQPQHF. The CDR3 DNA reads TGTGCCAGTAGCATAGGCGTGCAGCCCCAGCATTTT. V usage is TRBV19 and J usage is TRBJ1-5; D remains unclear. Germline V lookup: CDR1 LNHDA, CDR2 SQIVND (reference sequence). The CDR3 is made up of 12 amino acids. The full variable domain, its missing parts supplied by reference TRBV19 and TRBJ1-5, is DGGITQSPKYLFRKEGQNVTLSCEQNLNHDAMYWYRQDPGQGLRLIYYSQIVNDFQKGDIAEGYSVSREKKESFPLTVTSAQKNPTAFYLCASSIGVQPQHFGDGTRLSIL.

The V gene is TRBV21-1, the J gene TRBJ1-1. TRBV21-1 counts as a pseudogene. CDR3 length equals 15 residues. In nucleotides, the CDR3 is TGTGCCAGCAGCTTCCGGGGGGCAGGGAACACTGAAGCTTTCTTT. As protein: CASSFRGAGNTEAFF.

This chain connects TRBV27 to TRBJ1-2; 8 bases fit TRBD1. The V segment lost 1 base and the J segment 8 bases; nucleotides outside the gene matches: 6. CDR1 and CDR2 (germline): MNHEY, SMNVEV (reference sequence). This CDR3 spans 14 amino acids. The CDR3 reads CASSLLATGEGYTF. For the CDR3, the DNA is TGTGCCAGCAGTTTATTGGCGACAGGGGAAGGCTACACCTTC.

The chain joins TRBV21-1 to TRBJ1-5; TRBD1, the table's D call, was not compared with the DNA. TRBV21-1 constitutes a pseudogene. CDR3 length: 16 amino acids. CDR3 coding DNA: TGTGCCAGCAGCACCGAGGTGCAGGGGGCCGCATGGCCCCAGCATTTT. Protein: CASSTEVQGAAWPQHF.

The rearrangement uses TRBV6-5 and TRBJ1-5, with D possibly matching TRBD1 (5 bases). The CDR3 sequence is 16 residues long. Trimming took 4 bases from V and 3 from J, leaving 16 bases between them. Germline V lookup: CDR1 MNHEY, CDR2 SVGAGI. The CDR3 region is CASSSRDGYYNQPQHF. Written as DNA, the CDR3 is TGTGCCAGCAGTTCGCGGGACGGATACTACAATCAGCCCCAGCATTTT.

The genes are TRBV15 and TRBJ1-5, with unresolved D. Per germline, CDR1 LNHNV and CDR2 YYDKDF (reference sequence). With 1 base removed from V and 0 bases from J, the gap between germline ends came to 10 bases. This CDR3 spans 16 amino acids. CDR3 region: CATSRAATHSNQPQHF. The CDR3 nucleotides are TGTGCCACCAGCAGAGCTGCCACTCATAGCAATCAGCCCCAGCATTTT.

The chain couples TRBV19 to TRBJ1-6; possibly TRBD1 for D (6 bases). Germline CDR1 is LNHDA and CDR2 is SQIVND (reference sequence). CDR3 length: 13 residues. V shed 10 bases and J shed 2 bases, with 9 bases lying between them. The CDR3 coding sequence is TGTGCCACCGGACAGACCTATAATTCACCCCTCCACTTT. This codes for CATGQTYNSPLHF.

This clone was picked up one time. V gene TRBV9 combines with J gene TRBJ1-6; D possibly corresponds to TRBD1 (6 bases). The V end was cut by 4 bases, the J end by 3 bases, with 8 bases between. CDR1 and CDR2 (germline): SGDLS, YYNGEE. CDR3 length: 14 amino acids. CDR3 in DNA: TGTGCCAGCAGCTTGGACAGCTATAATTCACCCCTCCACTTT. This encodes CASSLDSYNSPLHF.

This chain joins TRBV5-6 and TRBJ2-5; TRBD2 might be the D (6 bases). V was trimmed by 4 bases and J by 6 bases, leaving 13 bases between them. This CDR3 is 13 amino acids long. CDR1 and CDR2 from the germline V gene are SGHDT and YYEEEE. This CDR3 reads CASSGIGGQTQYF. The CDR3 DNA reads TGTGCCAGCAGCGGGATCGGGGGACAGACCCAGTACTTC.

V and J are TRBV18 and TRBJ1-2, with D maybe TRBD1 (6 bases). V was cut by 2 bases and J by 3 bases, with 16 bases left in between. CDR1 KGHSH and CDR2 LQKENI come from the germline V gene. The CDR3 is 16 amino acids. CDR3 nucleotide sequence: TGTGCCAGCTCACCAGAAATGGGGGGGGCAGACTATGGCTACACCTTC. Protein sequence: CASSPEMGGADYGYTF.

V and J are TRBV11-2 and TRBJ1-1, with TRBD1 matching 9 bases. CDR3 size: 15 residues. Germline V gene data show CDR1 as SGHAT and CDR2 as FQNNGV. Trimming took 4 bases from V and 7 from J; bases not matched to a gene: 10. CDR3 loop: CASSWGTGRSDEAFF. The CDR3 nucleotides are TGTGCCAGCAGCTGGGGGACAGGGAGATCGGATGAAGCTTTCTTT.

This clone was recorded a few times. The rearrangement joins TRBV2 to TRBJ2-2; D not resolved. Germline V gene sequence: CDR1 SNHLY, CDR2 FYNNEI. Deletions cut 3 bases from V and 1 base from J, with 6 bases between. This CDR3 spans 14 amino acids. CDR3 DNA sequence: TGTGCCAGCAGTGAGTCAGTGAACACCGGGGAGCTGTTTTTT. Translation gives CASSESVNTGELFF.

This clone was observed a single time. The chain recombines TRBV24-1 with TRBJ1-6; TRBD1 might be the D (5 bases). CDR1 KGHDR and CDR2 SFDVKD come from the germline V gene. The CDR3 totals 13 residues. The germline V and J ends were trimmed by 10 bases and 0 bases, with 6 bases remaining between them. The CDR3 spells CATGDSYNSPLHF. The DNA of the CDR3 is TGTGCCACAGGGGACTCCTATAATTCACCCCTCCACTTT.